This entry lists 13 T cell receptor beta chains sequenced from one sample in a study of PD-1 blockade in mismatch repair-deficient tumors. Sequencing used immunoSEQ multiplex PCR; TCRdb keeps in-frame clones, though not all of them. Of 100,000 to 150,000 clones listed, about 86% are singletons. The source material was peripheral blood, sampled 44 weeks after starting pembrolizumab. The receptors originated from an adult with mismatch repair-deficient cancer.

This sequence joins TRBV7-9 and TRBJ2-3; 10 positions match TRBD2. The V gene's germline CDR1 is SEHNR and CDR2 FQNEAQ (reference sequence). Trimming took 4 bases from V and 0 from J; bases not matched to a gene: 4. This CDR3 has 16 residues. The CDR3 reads CASSSSGRASTDTQYF. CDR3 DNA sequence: TGTGCCAGCAGCTCGAGCGGGAGGGCTAGCACAGATACGCAGTATTTT.

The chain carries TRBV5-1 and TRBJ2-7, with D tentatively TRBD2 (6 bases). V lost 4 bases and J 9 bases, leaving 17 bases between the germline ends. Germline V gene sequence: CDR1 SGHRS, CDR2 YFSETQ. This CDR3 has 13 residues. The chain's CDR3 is CASSLSGTSPQYF. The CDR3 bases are TGCGCCAGCAGCCTGTCCGGGACTTCGCCGCAGTACTTC.

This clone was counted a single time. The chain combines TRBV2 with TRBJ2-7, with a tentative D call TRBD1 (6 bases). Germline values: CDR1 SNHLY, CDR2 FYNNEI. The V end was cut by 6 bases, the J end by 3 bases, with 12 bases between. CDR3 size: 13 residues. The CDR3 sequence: CASRSDSVYEQYF. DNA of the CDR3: TGTGCCAGCAGATCGGACAGTGTCTACGAGCAGTACTTC.

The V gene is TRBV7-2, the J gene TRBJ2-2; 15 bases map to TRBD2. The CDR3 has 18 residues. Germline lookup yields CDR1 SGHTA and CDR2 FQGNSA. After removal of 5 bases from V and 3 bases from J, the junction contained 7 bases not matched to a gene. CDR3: CASSRTSGRAGDTGELFF. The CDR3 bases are TGTGCCAGCAGCCGGACTAGCGGGAGGGCTGGGGACACCGGGGAGCTGTTTTTT.

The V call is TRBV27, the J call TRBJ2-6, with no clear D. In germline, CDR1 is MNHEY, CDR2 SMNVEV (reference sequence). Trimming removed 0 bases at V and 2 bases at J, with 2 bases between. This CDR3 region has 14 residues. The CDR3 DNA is TGTGCCAGCAGTTTATCAACTGGGGCCAACGTCCTGACTTTC. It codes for CASSLSTGANVLTF. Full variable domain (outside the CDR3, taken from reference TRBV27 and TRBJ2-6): EAQVTQNPRYLITVTGKKLTVTCSQNMNHEYMSWYRQDPGLGLRQIYYSMNVEVTDKGDVPEGYKVSRKEKRNFPLILESPSPNQTSLYFCASSLSTGANVLTFGAGSRLTVL.

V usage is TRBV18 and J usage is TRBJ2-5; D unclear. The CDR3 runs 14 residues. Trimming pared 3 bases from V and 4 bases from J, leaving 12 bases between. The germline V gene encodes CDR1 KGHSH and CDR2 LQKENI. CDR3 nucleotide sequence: TGTGCCAGCTCACCGGACGAGGTTAGAGAGACCCAGTACTTC. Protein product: CASSPDEVRETQYF. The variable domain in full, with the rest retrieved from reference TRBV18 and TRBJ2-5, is NAGVMQNPRHLVRRRGQEARLRCSPMKGHSHVYWYRQLPEEGLKFMVYLQKENIIDESGMPKERFSAEFPKEGPSILRIQQVVRGDSAAYFCASSPDEVRETQYFGPGTRLLVL.

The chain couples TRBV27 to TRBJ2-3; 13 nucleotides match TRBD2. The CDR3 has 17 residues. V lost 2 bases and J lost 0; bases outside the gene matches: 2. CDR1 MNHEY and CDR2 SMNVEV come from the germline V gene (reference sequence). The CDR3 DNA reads TGTGCCAGCAGTTTAGGACTAGCGGGAGTGAGCACAGATACGCAGTATTTT. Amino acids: CASSLGLAGVSTDTQYF.

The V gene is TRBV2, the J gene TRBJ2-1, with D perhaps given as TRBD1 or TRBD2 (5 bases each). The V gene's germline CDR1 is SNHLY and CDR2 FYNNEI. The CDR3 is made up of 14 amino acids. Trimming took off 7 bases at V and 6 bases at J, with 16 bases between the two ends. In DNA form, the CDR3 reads TGTGCCAGCATACCGGGACCGTTAGGCAATGAGCAGTTCTTC. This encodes CASIPGPLGNEQFF.

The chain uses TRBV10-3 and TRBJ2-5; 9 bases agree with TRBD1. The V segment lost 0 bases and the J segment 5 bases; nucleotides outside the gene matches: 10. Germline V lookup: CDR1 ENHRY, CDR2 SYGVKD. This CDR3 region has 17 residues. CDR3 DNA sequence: TGTGCCATCAGTGAGTCGGCTTCTGGGACAGGGAAGGAGACCCAGTACTTC. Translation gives CAISESASGTGKETQYF.

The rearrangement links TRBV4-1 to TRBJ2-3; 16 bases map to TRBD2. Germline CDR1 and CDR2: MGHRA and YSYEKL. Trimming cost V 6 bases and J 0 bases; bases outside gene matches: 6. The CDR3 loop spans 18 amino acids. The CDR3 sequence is CASRRGLAGGRSTDTQYF. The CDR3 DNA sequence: TGCGCCAGCAGAAGGGGACTAGCGGGAGGGAGAAGCACAGATACGCAGTATTTT.

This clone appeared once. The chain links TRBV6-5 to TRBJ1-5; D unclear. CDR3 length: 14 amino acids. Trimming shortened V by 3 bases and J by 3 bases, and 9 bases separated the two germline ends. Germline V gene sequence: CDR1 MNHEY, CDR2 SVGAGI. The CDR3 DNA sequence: TGTGCCAGCAGTTATAAGGATTTCAATCAGCCCCAGCATTTT. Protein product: CASSYKDFNQPQHF.

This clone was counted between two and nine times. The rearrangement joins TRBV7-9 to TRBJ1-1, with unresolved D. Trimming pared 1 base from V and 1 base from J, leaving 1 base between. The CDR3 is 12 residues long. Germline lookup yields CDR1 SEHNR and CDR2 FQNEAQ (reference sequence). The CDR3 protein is CASSLENTEAFF. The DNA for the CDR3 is TGTGCCAGCAGCTTAGAGAACACTGAAGCTTTCTTT.

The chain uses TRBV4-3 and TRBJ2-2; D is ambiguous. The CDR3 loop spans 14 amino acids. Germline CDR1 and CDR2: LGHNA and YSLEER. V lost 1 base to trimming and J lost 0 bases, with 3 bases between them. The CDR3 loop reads CASSQVANTGELFF. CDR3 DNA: TGCGCCAGCAGCCAAGTTGCGAACACCGGGGAGCTGTTTTTT.